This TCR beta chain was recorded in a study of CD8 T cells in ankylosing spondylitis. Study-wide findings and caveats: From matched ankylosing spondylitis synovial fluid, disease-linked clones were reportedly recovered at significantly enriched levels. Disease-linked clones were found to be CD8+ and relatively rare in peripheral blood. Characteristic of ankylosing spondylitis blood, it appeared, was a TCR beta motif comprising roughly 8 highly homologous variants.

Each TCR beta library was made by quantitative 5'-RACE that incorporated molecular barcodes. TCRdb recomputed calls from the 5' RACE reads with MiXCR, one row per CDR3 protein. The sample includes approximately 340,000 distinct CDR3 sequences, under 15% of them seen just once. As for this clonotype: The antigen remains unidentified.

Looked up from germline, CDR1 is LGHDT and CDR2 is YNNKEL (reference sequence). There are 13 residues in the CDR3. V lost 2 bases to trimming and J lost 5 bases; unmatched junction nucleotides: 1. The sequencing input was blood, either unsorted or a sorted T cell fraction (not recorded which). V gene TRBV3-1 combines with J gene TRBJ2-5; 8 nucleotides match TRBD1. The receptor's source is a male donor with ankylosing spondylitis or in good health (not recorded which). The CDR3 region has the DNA TGTGCCAGCAGCCAAAGGACAGGGGAGACCCAGTACTTC. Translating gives CASSQRTGETQYF.